Here is one T cell receptor (beta chain) with its context. Antigen specificity is unknown. This may be a read error: a much more frequent sequence differs by one nucleotide. The blood specimen was taken at initial hyperthyroidism diagnosis, before any ophthalmopathy symptoms. The data belong to a study of T cells in Graves' hyperthyroidism and ophthalmopathy. Whole-study results and caveats: A 13 V-J model separated ophthalmopathy from stable hyperthyroidism. Appearing also in blood were most of the thyroid clonotypes expanded above 0.001.

This CDR3 region has 14 residues. V lost 6 bases and J lost 0, with 11 bases in between. Amplification of TCR beta CDR3 regions was performed using RNA transcripts as template. The primer set for the first-round RT-PCR of the TCR CDR3 was HTBI. TCRdb re-derived calls from the multiplex PCR reads in MiXCR, one entry per CDR3 protein. Of 250,000 to 300,000 distinct CDR3 sequences in the sample, roughly 15% are singletons; the top ten hold roughly 15%. This TCR came from a middle-aged woman with Graves' hyperthyroidism that later progressed to Graves' ophthalmopathy. The chain employs TRBV12-3 or TRBV12-4 and TRBJ1-2; possibly TRBD1 for D (5 bases). Sequenced input: blood. DNA for the CDR3: TGTGCCAGCAGGGGACGGGACGCTAACTATGGCTACACCTTC. Its translation: CASRGRDANYGYTF.